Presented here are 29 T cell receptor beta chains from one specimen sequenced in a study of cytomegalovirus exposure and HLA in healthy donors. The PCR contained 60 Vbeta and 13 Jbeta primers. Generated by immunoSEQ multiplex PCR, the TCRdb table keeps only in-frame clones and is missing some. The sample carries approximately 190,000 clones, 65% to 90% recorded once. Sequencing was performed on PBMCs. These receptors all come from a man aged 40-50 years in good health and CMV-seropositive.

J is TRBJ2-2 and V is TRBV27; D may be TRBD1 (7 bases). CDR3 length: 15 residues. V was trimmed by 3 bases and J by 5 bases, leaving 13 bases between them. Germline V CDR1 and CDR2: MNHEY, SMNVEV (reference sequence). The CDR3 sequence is CASSLSQGRTGELFF. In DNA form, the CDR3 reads TGTGCCAGCAGTTTGTCACAGGGGAGGACCGGGGAGCTGTTTTTT.

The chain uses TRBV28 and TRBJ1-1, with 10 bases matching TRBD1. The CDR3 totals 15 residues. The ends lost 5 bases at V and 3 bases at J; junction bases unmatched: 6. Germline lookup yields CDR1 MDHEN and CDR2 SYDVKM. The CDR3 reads CASSADRGRDTEAFF. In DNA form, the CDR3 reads TGTGCCAGCAGTGCTGACAGGGGGCGCGACACTGAAGCTTTCTTT.

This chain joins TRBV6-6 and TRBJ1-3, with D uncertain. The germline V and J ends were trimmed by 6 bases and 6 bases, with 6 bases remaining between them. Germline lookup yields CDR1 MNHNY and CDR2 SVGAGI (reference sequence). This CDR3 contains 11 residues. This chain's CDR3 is CASSPLNTIYF. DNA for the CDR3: TGTGCCAGCAGCCCTCTAAACACCATATATTTT.

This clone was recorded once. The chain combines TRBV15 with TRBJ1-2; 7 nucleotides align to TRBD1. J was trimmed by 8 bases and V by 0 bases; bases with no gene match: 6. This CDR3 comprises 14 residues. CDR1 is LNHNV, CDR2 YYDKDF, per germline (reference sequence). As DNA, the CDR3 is TGTGCCACCAGCAGAGAGGGGGACAGTTGGGGCTACACCTTC. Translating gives CATSREGDSWGYTF.

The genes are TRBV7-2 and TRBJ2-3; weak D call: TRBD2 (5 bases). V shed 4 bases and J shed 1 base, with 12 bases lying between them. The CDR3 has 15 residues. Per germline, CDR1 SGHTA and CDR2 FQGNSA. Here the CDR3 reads CASSSMGAGTDTQYF. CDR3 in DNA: TGTGCCAGCAGCTCGATGGGAGCGGGCACAGATACGCAGTATTTT.

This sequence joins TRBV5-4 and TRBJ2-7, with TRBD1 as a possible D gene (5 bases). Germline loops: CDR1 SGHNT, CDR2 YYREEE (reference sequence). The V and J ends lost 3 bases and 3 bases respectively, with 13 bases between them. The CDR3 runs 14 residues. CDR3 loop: CASSSRYDSYEQYF. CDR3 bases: TGTGCCAGCAGCTCTAGGTATGACAGCTACGAGCAGTACTTC.

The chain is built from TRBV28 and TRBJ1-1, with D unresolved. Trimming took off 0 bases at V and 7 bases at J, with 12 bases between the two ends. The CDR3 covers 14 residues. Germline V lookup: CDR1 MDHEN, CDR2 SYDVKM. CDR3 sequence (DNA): TGTGCCAGCAGTTTATGGGCGGTCCTGGGTGAAGCTTTCTTT. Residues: CASSLWAVLGEAFF.

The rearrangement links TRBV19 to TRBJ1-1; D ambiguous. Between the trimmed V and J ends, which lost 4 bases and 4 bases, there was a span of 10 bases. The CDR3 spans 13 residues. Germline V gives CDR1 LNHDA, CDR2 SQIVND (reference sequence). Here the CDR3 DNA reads TGTGCCAGTAGTAGCCAGCGGGCCACTGAAGCTTTCTTT. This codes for CASSSQRATEAFF.

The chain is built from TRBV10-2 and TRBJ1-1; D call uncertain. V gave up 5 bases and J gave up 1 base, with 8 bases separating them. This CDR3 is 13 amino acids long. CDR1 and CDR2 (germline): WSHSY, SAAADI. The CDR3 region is CASSPRSNTEAFF. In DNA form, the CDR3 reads TGCGCCAGCAGTCCCAGGTCGAACACTGAAGCTTTCTTT.

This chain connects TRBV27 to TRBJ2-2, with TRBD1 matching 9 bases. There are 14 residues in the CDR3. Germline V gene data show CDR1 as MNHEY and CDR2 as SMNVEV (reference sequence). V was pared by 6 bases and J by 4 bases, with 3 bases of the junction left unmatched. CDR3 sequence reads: CASSWDRATGELFF. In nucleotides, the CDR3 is TGTGCCAGCAGCTGGGACAGGGCCACCGGGGAGCTGTTTTTT.

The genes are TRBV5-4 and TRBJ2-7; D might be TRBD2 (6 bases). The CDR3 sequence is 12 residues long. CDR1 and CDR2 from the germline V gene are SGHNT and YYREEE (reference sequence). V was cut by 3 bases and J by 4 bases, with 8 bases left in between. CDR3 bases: TGTGCCAGCAGCTGGGACTTTTACGAGCAGTACTTC. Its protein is CASSWDFYEQYF.

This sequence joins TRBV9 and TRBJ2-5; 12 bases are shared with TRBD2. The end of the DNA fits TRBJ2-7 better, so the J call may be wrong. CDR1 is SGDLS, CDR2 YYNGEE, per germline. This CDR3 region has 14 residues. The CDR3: CASSASGGATEQYF. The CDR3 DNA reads TGTGCCAGCAGCGCTAGCGGGGGGGCAACCGAGCAGTACTTC.

The chain's CDR3 is CASGLVKRGSYEQYF. The CDR3, as DNA: TGTGCTAGTGGTTTGGTAAAAAGGGGGTCCTACGAGCAGTACTTC. The chain has TRBV12-5 and TRBJ2-7; possibly TRBD1 for D (6 bases). Trimming removed 0 bases at V and 1 base at J, with 10 bases between. The CDR3 is 15 residues long. CDR1 is LGHNT, CDR2 FRNRAP, per germline.

The CDR3 protein is CATSRDLGAGIVNYGYTF. The CDR3, as DNA: TGTGCCACCAGCAGAGACTTGGGGGCAGGCATAGTTAACTATGGCTACACCTTC. V is TRBV15 and J is TRBJ1-2, with a tentative D call TRBD1 (6 bases). This CDR3 region has 18 residues. The germline V gene encodes CDR1 LNHNV and CDR2 YYDKDF (reference sequence). V was trimmed by 0 bases and J by 1 base, leaving 18 bases between them.

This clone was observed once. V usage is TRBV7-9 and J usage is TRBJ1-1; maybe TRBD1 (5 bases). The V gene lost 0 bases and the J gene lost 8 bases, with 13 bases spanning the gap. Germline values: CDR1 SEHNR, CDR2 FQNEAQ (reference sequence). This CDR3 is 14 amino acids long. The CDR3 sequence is CASSLAGARYEAFF. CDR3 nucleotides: TGTGCCAGCAGCTTAGCAGGGGCCCGTTACGAAGCTTTCTTT.

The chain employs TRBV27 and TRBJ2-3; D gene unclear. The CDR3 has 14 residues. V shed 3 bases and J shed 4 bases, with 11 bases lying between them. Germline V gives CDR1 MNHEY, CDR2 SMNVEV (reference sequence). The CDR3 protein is CASSFLDGADTQYF. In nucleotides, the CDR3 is TGTGCCAGCAGTTTTCTAGACGGAGCAGATACGCAGTATTTT.

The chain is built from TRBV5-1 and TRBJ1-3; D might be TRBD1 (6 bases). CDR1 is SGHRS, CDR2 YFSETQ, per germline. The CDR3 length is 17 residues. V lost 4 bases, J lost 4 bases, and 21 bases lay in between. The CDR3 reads CASSGLPGSGAGNTIYF. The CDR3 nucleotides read TGCGCCAGCAGCGGTCTGCCTGGGTCAGGGGCCGGAAACACCATATATTTT.

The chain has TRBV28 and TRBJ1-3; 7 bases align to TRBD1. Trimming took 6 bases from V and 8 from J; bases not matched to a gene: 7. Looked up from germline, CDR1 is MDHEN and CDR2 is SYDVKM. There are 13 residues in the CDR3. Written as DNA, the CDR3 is TGTGCCAGCAGGACAGGGACGAGGGACACCATATATTTT. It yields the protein CASRTGTRDTIYF.

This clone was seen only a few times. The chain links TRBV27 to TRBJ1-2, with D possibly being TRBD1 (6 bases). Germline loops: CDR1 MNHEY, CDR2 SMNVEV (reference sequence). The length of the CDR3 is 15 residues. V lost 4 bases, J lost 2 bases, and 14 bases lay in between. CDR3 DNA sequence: TGTGCCAGCAGTTACCGACAGGATACAAACTATGGCTACACCTTC. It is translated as CASSYRQDTNYGYTF.

CDR3 in amino acids: CASSLPGGAVEQFF. CDR3 in DNA: TGTGCCAGCAGTTTGCCAGGGGGCGCGGTTGAGCAGTTCTTC. The rearrangement links TRBV27 to TRBJ2-1, with 8 bases fitting TRBD1. CDR3 size: 14 residues. Germline-derived CDR1 and CDR2 are MNHEY and SMNVEV (reference sequence). Trimming took 3 bases from V and 9 from J; bases not matched to a gene: 7.

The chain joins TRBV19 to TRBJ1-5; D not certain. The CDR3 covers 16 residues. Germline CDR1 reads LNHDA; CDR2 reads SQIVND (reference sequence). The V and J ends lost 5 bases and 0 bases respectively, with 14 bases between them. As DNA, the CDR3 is TGTGCCAGTAGTCACACAGAGATCTCTAGCAATCAGCCCCAGCATTTT. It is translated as CASSHTEISSNQPQHF. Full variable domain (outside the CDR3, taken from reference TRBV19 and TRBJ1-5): DGGITQSPKYLFRKEGQNVTLSCEQNLNHDAMYWYRQDPGQGLRLIYYSQIVNDFQKGDIAEGYSVSREKKESFPLTVTSAQKNPTAFYLCASSHTEISSNQPQHFGDGTRLSIL.

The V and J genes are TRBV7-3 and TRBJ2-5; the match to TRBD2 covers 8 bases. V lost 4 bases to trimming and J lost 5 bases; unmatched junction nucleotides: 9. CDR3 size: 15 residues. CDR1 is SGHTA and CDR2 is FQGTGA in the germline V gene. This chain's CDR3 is CASSSAGGAGETQYF. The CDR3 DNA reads TGTGCCAGCAGCTCGGCCGGGGGGGCAGGGGAGACCCAGTACTTC.

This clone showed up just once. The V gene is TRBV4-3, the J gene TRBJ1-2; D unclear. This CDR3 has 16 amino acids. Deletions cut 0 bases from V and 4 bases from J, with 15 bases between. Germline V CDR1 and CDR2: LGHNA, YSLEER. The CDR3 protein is CASSQEIAQLVYGYTF. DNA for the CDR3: TGCGCCAGCAGCCAAGAAATAGCCCAGTTGGTCTATGGCTACACCTTC.

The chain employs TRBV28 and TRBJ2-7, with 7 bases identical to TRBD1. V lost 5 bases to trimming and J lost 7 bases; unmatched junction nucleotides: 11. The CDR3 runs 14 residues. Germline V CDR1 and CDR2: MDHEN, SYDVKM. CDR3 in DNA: TGTGCCAGCAGTCTCCCCCCGGGACAGACAGAGCAGTACTTC. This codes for CASSLPPGQTEQYF.

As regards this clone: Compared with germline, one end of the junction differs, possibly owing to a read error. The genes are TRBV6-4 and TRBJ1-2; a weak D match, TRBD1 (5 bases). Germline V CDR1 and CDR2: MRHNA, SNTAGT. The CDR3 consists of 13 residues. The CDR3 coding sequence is TGTGCCAGCAGTTACTCTCAGGGCTATGGCTACACCTTC. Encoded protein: CASSYSQGYGYTF.

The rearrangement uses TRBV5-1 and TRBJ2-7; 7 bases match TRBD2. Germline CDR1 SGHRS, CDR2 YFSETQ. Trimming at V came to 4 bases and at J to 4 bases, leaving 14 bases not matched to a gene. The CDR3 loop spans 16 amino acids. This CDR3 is CASSQGPLRSGYEQYF. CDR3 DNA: TGCGCCAGCAGCCAGGGACCGCTGCGTAGCGGGTACGAGCAGTACTTC.

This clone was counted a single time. CDR3 in DNA: TGCGCCAGCAGCTTGAGGGTCGGAGGGACTGAAGCTTTCTTT. Translated, it gives CASSLRVGGTEAFF. This chain uses TRBV5-1 with TRBJ1-1; D is ambiguous. This CDR3 contains 14 residues. Germline assignment: CDR1 SGHRS and CDR2 YFSETQ. Trimming pared 1 base from V and 5 bases from J, leaving 12 bases between.

For the CDR3, the DNA is TGTGCCAGCACCCCGAGTTATTATAGCAATCAGCCCCAGCATTTT. Amino acids: CASTPSYYSNQPQHF. The chain couples TRBV27 to TRBJ1-5; D unresolved. Germline lookup yields CDR1 MNHEY and CDR2 SMNVEV (reference sequence). The CDR3 runs 15 residues. V lost 7 bases to trimming and J lost 0 bases, with 13 bases between them.

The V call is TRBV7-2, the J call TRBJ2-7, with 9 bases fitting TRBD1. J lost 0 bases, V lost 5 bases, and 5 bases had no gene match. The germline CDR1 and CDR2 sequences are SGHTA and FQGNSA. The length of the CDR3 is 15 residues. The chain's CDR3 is CASSRGTGSSYEQYF. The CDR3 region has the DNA TGTGCCAGCAGCCGCGGGACAGGGAGCTCCTACGAGCAGTACTTC.